This passage covers 23 T cell receptor beta chains from one sample sequenced in a study of blood T cell repertoires in COVID-19. TCRdb keeps only in-frame clones here, not all; method: immunoSEQ multiplex PCR. The table records over 45,000 clones, about 86% of them present only once. What was sequenced was peripheral blood. These receptors originate from a woman aged 80 or over with active or convalescent COVID-19.

The chain recombines TRBV2 with TRBJ1-2; a weak D match, TRBD1 (5 bases). Germline V gene lookup returns CDR1 SNHLY and CDR2 FYNNEI. CDR3 length: 18 residues. Between the trimmed V and J ends, which lost 2 bases and 4 bases, there was a span of 23 bases. The CDR3 reads CASSEMGPEGAVVYGYTF. In DNA, the CDR3 is TGTGCCAGCAGTGAAATGGGCCCGGAAGGGGCCGTCGTCTATGGCTACACCTTC. The full variable domain, rest sourced from reference TRBV2 and TRBJ1-2, is EPEVTQTPSHQVTQMGQEVILRCVPISNHLYFYWYRQILGQKVEFLVSFYNNEISEKSEIFDDQFSVERPDGSNFTLKIRSTKLEDSAMYFCASSEMGPEGAVVYGYTFGSGTRLTVV.

V is TRBV6-9 and J is TRBJ2-1; 8 positions match TRBD2. The CDR3 consists of 17 residues. V dropped 3 bases and J dropped 8; count of bases not matched to a gene: 15. Germline V lookup: CDR1 MNHGY, CDR2 SVAAGI. The CDR3 sequence: CASSYPLGLGNMDEQFF. DNA of the CDR3: TGTGCCAGCAGTTACCCCTTGGGACTAGGAAATATGGATGAGCAGTTCTTC.

The chain combines TRBV10-3 with TRBJ2-2; 7 bases are shared with TRBD1. CDR1 is ENHRY, CDR2 SYGVKD, per germline. The CDR3 is 15 amino acids. The V segment lost 6 bases and the J segment 2 bases; nucleotides outside the gene matches: 6. In nucleotides, the CDR3 is TGTGCCATCAGAACCGGGACAGCTAACACCGGGGAGCTGTTTTTT. It encodes CAIRTGTANTGELFF.

Notes on this clone: At one of its ends the junction is not consistent with the germline gene, which may arise from a read error. The chain recombines TRBV7-2 with TRBJ2-3; D not resolved. Germline lookup yields CDR1 SGHTA and CDR2 FQGNSA. The CDR3 extends over 12 amino acids. CDR3 DNA sequence: TGTGCGAGCAGGCGGATGACAGATACGCAGTATTTT. Amino acids: CASRRMTDTQYF.

This sequence joins TRBV19 and TRBJ2-6; 7 bases map to TRBD1. This CDR3 comprises 15 residues. From germline, CDR1 is LNHDA and CDR2 SQIVND (reference sequence). V shed 4 bases, J shed 4 bases, and the junction held 4 bases outside the gene matches. This CDR3 reads CASSKTGNGANVLTF. The CDR3 region has the DNA TGTGCCAGTAGTAAGACAGGGAACGGGGCCAACGTCCTGACTTTC.

The chain combines TRBV7-6 with TRBJ2-1; the match to TRBD2 covers 10 bases. Trimming at V came to 1 base and at J to 10 bases, leaving 13 bases not matched to a gene. From germline, CDR1 is SGHVS and CDR2 FNYEAQ. CDR3 length equals 17 residues. The CDR3 here is CASSLGPLAGAVGEQFF. CDR3 nucleotide sequence: TGTGCCAGCAGCTTAGGCCCCCTAGCGGGGGCGGTAGGCGAGCAGTTCTTC.

This chain's CDR3 is CASSGVGGGNQPQHF. The CDR3 DNA is TGTGCCAGCAGTGGGGTTGGGGGGGGCAATCAGCCCCAGCATTTT. The genes are TRBV28 and TRBJ1-5, with D perhaps matching TRBD1 (5 bases). Deletions cut 5 bases from V and 2 bases from J, with 13 bases between. This CDR3 spans 15 amino acids. In germline, CDR1 is MDHEN, CDR2 SYDVKM.

CDR3 bases: TGTGCCAGCAGCTTAGTTACTAGCGACTACGAGCAGTACTTC. This encodes CASSLVTSDYEQYF. V and J are TRBV7-2 and TRBJ2-7; 7 bases are a match to TRBD2. The V segment lost 1 base and the J segment 3 bases; nucleotides outside the gene matches: 3. There are 14 residues in the CDR3. In germline, CDR1 is SGHTA, CDR2 FQGNSA.

The V and J genes are TRBV4-1 and TRBJ2-2; D is perhaps TRBD1 (6 bases). The CDR3 extends over 16 amino acids. Germline CDR1 is MGHRA and CDR2 is YSYEKL. The germline V and J ends were trimmed by 2 bases and 2 bases, with 12 bases remaining between them. CDR3: CASSQLTGQNTGELFF. CDR3 DNA: TGCGCCAGCAGCCAATTGACAGGTCAAAACACCGGGGAGCTGTTTTTT.

The rearrangement links TRBV5-4 to TRBJ2-5, with 8 nucleotides matching TRBD1. The V gene's germline CDR1 is SGHNT and CDR2 YYREEE (reference sequence). The CDR3 is 14 residues long. Germline trimming cut 6 bases from V and 4 bases from J; bases unmatched to any gene: 8. The CDR3 reads CASNSGQGVETQYF. DNA of the CDR3: TGTGCCAGCAACTCAGGACAGGGTGTAGAGACCCAGTACTTC.

The V and J genes are TRBV25-1 and TRBJ2-3; 11 bases map to TRBD2. J lost 2 bases, V lost 2 bases, and 9 bases had no gene match. The CDR3 runs 18 residues. Germline V lookup: CDR1 MGHDK, CDR2 SYGVNS. The CDR3 coding sequence is TGTGCCAGCAGTGAAACTTCCGGGACTAGCGGTCCCACAGATACGCAGTATTTT. It is translated as CASSETSGTSGPTDTQYF.

This chain connects TRBV2 to TRBJ2-7; no definite D call. There are 12 residues in the CDR3. Germline V gene sequence: CDR1 SNHLY, CDR2 FYNNEI. V shed 7 bases and J shed 3 bases, with 10 bases lying between them. The CDR3 nucleotides read TGTGCCAGCAAGCCCCAAGTCTACGAGCAGTACTTC. Translation: CASKPQVYEQYF.

The chain carries TRBV28 and TRBJ1-1; D might be TRBD1 (6 bases). The CDR3 runs to 14 residues. The V gene's germline CDR1 is MDHEN and CDR2 SYDVKM. The ends were cut back, 4 bases at V and 1 base at J, with 10 bases in the middle. CDR3 nucleotide sequence: TGTGCCAGCAGTTACCAGGGGTCGAACACTGAAGCTTTCTTT. Protein sequence: CASSYQGSNTEAFF. Filled out from reference TRBV28 and TRBJ1-1, the complete variable domain reads DVKVTQSSRYLVKRTGEKVFLECVQDMDHENMFWYRQDPGLGLRLIYFSYDVKMKEKGDIPEGYSVSREKKERFSLILESASTNQTSMYLCASSYQGSNTEAFFGQGTRLTVV.

This rearrangement joins TRBV5-1 to TRBJ2-3; D possibly corresponds to TRBD2 (6 bases). With 0 bases removed from V and 2 bases from J, the gap between germline ends came to 13 bases. Germline CDR1 reads SGHRS; CDR2 reads YFSETQ. CDR3 length: 16 residues. The CDR3: CASSLEAAGPTDTQYF. The CDR3 nucleotides read TGCGCCAGCAGCTTGGAGGCGGCGGGGCCCACAGATACGCAGTATTTT.

The chain links TRBV2 to TRBJ2-2; D gene ambiguous. Germline loops: CDR1 SNHLY, CDR2 FYNNEI. V was cut by 1 base and J by 7 bases, with 7 bases left in between. The CDR3 length is 13 residues. The CDR3 DNA reads TGTGCCAGCAGTGAAGTAGTGAACGGGGAGCTGTTTTTT. Encoded protein: CASSEVVNGELFF.

The V and J genes are TRBV4-3 and TRBJ2-3; D is undetermined. CDR1 LGHNA and CDR2 YSLEER come from the germline V gene. The CDR3 is 16 residues long. V was trimmed by 2 bases and J by 2 bases, leaving 14 bases between them. CDR3 residues: CASSQYREVVTDTQYF. CDR3 nucleotides: TGCGCCAGCAGCCAATACCGTGAGGTAGTCACAGATACGCAGTATTTT.

The chain combines TRBV9 with TRBJ1-1, with D perhaps TRBD1 (5 bases). Germline V CDR1 and CDR2: SGDLS, YYNGEE. V was shortened by 4 bases and J by 0 bases, with 16 bases between the two germline ends. The CDR3 loop spans 16 amino acids. DNA for the CDR3: TGTGCCAGCAGCCCTCTGCAGGGCGGGATGAACACTGAAGCTTTCTTT. The encoded protein is CASSPLQGGMNTEAFF. The entire variable domain, with the rest obtained from reference TRBV9 and TRBJ1-1, is as follows: DSGVTQTPKHLITATGQRVTLRCSPRSGDLSVYWYQQSLDQGLQFLIQYYNGEERAKGNILERFSAQQFPDLHSELNLSSLELGDSALYFCASSPLQGGMNTEAFFGQGTRLTVV.

The J gene is TRBJ1-2, the V gene TRBV11-3; TRBD1 matches 9 bases. The CDR3 is 15 residues long. V gave up 4 bases and J gave up 2 bases; unmatched junction bases: 5. From germline, CDR1 is SGHNT and CDR2 YENEEA. The CDR3 is CASSSRTGENYGYTF. CDR3 nucleotides: TGTGCCAGCAGCTCGAGGACAGGGGAGAACTATGGCTACACCTTC.

This rearrangement joins TRBV5-1 to TRBJ2-5, with a tentative D call TRBD1 (5 bases). Germline-derived CDR1 and CDR2 are SGHRS and YFSETQ. This CDR3 comprises 16 residues. V dropped 4 bases and J dropped 5 bases, with 21 bases sitting between them. The CDR3 loop is CASSPQERSVGETQYF. CDR3 DNA sequence: TGCGCCAGCAGCCCACAGGAACGGTCCGTTGGTGAGACCCAGTACTTC.

The V gene is TRBV6-5, the J gene TRBJ1-2; possible D gene TRBD1, 6 bases. From germline, CDR1 is MNHEY and CDR2 SVGAGI. V lost 0 bases and J 8 bases, leaving 10 bases between the germline ends. This CDR3 has 13 amino acids. This CDR3 is CASSYSQGMGYTF. CDR3 DNA sequence: TGTGCCAGCAGTTACTCGCAGGGGATGGGCTACACCTTC.

A single count supports this clone. The chain couples TRBV5-1 to TRBJ2-1; 10 positions agree with TRBD1. In germline, CDR1 is SGHRS, CDR2 YFSETQ. The V and J ends lost 4 bases and 1 base, in that order; junction bases with no gene match: 2. There are 15 residues in the CDR3. DNA for the CDR3: TGCGCCAGCAGCATGGACAGGGGGTCCTACAATGAGCAGTTCTTC. Its translation: CASSMDRGSYNEQFF.

This rearrangement joins TRBV5-1 to TRBJ2-1, with 8 positions matching TRBD2. Germline V gives CDR1 SGHRS, CDR2 YFSETQ. Trimming at V came to 4 bases and at J to 2 bases, leaving 5 bases not matched to a gene. The length of the CDR3 is 15 residues. The CDR3 DNA sequence: TGCGCCAGCAGCCCGGGGGGGGGCACCTACAATGAGCAGTTCTTC. Amino acid sequence: CASSPGGGTYNEQFF.

The chain carries TRBV18 and TRBJ2-1, with 8 positions matching TRBD2. The CDR3 covers 17 residues. Germline-derived CDR1 and CDR2 are KGHSH and LQKENI. J gave up 5 bases and V 3 bases, and 12 bases lay outside the gene matches. CDR3 bases: TGTGCCAGCTCACCGCCCGCGGTGAAGCGGGGGCACAATGAGCAGTTCTTC. This encodes CASSPPAVKRGHNEQFF.